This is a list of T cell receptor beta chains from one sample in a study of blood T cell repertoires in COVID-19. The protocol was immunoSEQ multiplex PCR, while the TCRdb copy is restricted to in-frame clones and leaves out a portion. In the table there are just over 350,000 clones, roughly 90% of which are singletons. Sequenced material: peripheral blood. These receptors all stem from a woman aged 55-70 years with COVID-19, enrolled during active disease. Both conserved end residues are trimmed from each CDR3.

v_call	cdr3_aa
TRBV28	ASSLGTGFEKLF
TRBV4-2	ASSQEQGVLVAEAF
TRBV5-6	ASSSVPDTQY
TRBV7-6	ASSQTLAGGADTQY
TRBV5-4	ASAGTGISGANVLT
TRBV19	ASTADRGPPLR
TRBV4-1	ASSQDTGFGNTIY
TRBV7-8	ASSFPGLAAQETQY
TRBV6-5	ASSFSVYNEQF
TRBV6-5	ATDGGVEAF
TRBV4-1	ASSQSATTGEKLF
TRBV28	ASSLLGGRIQPQH
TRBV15	ATSRTLGVVGNTIY
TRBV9	ASSVAYRGGEQY
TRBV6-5	ASSYWPGGDEQF
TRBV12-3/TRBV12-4	ASTDTYEQY
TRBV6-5	ASSSSRRFQGQPQH
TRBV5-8	ASSLWRSNEQF
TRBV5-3	ARSSTGTSGQETQY
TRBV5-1	ASRRTGGNYGYT
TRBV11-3	ASSSRETGTDTQY
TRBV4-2	ASSLGTEGANTEAF
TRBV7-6	ASSLGTGWNEKLF
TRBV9	ASSPLTGGEAGELF
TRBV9	ASSGDRSYEQY
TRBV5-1	ASSLYRRGGEAF
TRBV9	ASSVESYTGELF
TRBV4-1	ASSRLPGLAGDPSSTDTQY
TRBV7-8	ASRTGLLNTEAF
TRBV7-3	ASSSLAGGYNEQF
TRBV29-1	SVGDRRNEQY
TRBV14	ASSQTGTPLHQY
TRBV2	ASSEAWQGAYEQY
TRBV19	ASSATGGEQPQH
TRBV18	ASSLNDGRWETQY
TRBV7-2	ASSLARGNQPQH
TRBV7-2	ASSLRRQDFQY
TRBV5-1	ASSVSGGHSYEQY